The 5 T cell receptor beta chains below come from one sample, sequenced in a study of T cell repertoires in cytomegalovirus infection. TCRdb re-called the reads through MiXCR, storing one row per CDR3 protein. Here the sample spans under 95,000 distinct CDR3 sequences, 4% being singletons. Sequenced material: PBMCs. All receptors come from a human donor in good health (CMV status not recorded). Some clones in this sample may be carry-over from other donors' samples.

This clonotype was seen ten or more times. This chain connects TRBV7-2 to TRBJ1-2, with a possible D match to TRBD1 (5 bases). Germline CDR1 is SGHTA and CDR2 is FQGNSA. Trimming took off 6 bases at V and 4 bases at J, with 18 bases between the two ends. This CDR3 contains 15 residues. CDR3 sequence reads: CASRGGLWDIYGYTF. The CDR3 DNA reads as TGTGCCAGCAGGGGGGGACTTTGGGATATCTATGGCTACACCTTC.

Ten or more counts support this clonotype. This chain joins TRBV4-3 and TRBJ1-2; D remains unclear. CDR3 length: 16 residues. The germline V gene encodes CDR1 LGHNA and CDR2 YSLEER. Trimming took off 0 bases at V and 8 bases at J, with 19 bases between the two ends. CDR3 coding DNA: TGCGCCAGCAGCCAAGACCAAGGGAATGTGGTGTGGGGCTACACCTTC. It is translated as CASSQDQGNVVWGYTF.

There are many counts of this clonotype. The V gene is TRBV28, the J gene TRBJ2-7, with TRBD2 matching 8 bases. The CDR3 extends over 15 amino acids. Germline assignment: CDR1 MDHEN and CDR2 SYDVKM. The J segment lost 2 bases and the V segment lost 4 bases, leaving 7 bases of the junction unmatched. CDR3 residues: CASSSPGTRPYEQYF. The CDR3 DNA follows: TGTGCCAGCAGTTCCCCCGGGACTAGACCCTACGAGCAGTACTTC.

There are many counts of this clonotype. V and J are TRBV7-2 and TRBJ2-1, with D tentatively TRBD2 (5 bases). The V and J ends lost 2 bases and 9 bases respectively, with 11 bases between them. CDR1 is SGHTA, CDR2 FQGNSA, per germline. This CDR3 has 13 amino acids. The CDR3 DNA follows: TGTGCCAGCAGCTTATCTAGCTGGGGTGAGCAGTTCTTC. Translated, it gives CASSLSSWGEQFF.

In its sample, this clonotype was seen many times. V usage is TRBV7-2 and J usage is TRBJ1-6; D not resolved. Trimming cost V 5 bases and J 13 bases, with 15 bases left between them. CDR1 SGHTA and CDR2 FQGNSA come from the germline V gene. This CDR3 contains 13 residues. CDR3 in DNA: TGTGCCAGCAGCCCGACCCCAAGTTGGCCCCTCCACTTT. This gives the protein CASSPTPSWPLHF.